The 2 T cell receptor beta chains below come from one sample, sequenced in a study of beta chain features in type 1 diabetes. Study-level findings and limits: TCRB CDR3s from Type 1 diabetes patients were moderately but significantly shorter in all four CD4+ subsets.

Their antigens are not known. Expressed TCRB transcripts got sequenced, as all isolated RNA was reverse transcribed. TCRdb keeps only in-frame clones here, not all; method: immunoSEQ multiplex PCR. The sample records 640,000 or so clones, 11% to 15% being singletons. The material sequenced was naive CD4+ T cells from blood. These receptors all come from a man between 18 and 35 years old with type 1 diabetes.

This clone occurred a few times. The CDR3 loop reads CASSLGIAGDTQYF. The CDR3 DNA reads as TGCGCCAGCAGCTTGGGAATAGCGGGAGATACGCAGTATTTT. V and J are TRBV5-1 and TRBJ2-3, with 7 bases lining up with TRBD2. Germline V CDR1 and CDR2: SGHRS, YFSETQ. The CDR3 runs 14 residues. J gave up 5 bases and V 0 bases, and 3 bases lay outside the gene matches.

In this sample, this clone turned up a few times. The chain links TRBV6-5 to TRBJ2-3, with no clear D. V lost 2 bases to trimming and J lost 0 bases, with 9 bases between them. Germline values: CDR1 MNHEY, CDR2 SVGAGI. The CDR3 has 15 residues. The CDR3 DNA reads TGTGCCAGCAGTTACCTGTTCGGAAGCACAGATACGCAGTATTTT. Its translation: CASSYLFGSTDTQYF.